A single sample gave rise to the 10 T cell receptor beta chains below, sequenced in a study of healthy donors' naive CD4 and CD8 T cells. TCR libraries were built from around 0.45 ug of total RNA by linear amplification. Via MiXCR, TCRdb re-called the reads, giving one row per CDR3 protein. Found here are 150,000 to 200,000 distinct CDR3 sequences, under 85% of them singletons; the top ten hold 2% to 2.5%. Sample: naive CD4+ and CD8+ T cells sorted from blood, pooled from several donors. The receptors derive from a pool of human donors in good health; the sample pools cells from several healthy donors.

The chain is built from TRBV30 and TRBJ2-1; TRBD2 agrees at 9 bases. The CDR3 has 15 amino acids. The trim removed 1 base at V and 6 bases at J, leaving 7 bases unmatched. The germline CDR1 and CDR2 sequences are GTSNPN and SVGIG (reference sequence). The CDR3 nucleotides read TGTGCCTGGAGTGAGGGGCTAGCGGGAACCAATGAGCAGTTCTTC. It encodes CAWSEGLAGTNEQFF.

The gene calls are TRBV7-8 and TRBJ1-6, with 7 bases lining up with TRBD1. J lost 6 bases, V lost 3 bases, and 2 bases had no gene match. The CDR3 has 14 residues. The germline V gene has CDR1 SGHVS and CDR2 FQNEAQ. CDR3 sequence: CASSLSGGNSPLHF. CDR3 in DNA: TGTGCCAGCAGCTTGTCAGGGGGTAATTCACCCCTCCACTTT.

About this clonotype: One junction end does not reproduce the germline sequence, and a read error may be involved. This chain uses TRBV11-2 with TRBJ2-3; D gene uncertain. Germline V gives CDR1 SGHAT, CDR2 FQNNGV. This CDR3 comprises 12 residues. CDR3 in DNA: TGTGCCAGCAGCCGCAACCCAGATACGCGGTATTTT. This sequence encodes CASSRNPDTRYF.

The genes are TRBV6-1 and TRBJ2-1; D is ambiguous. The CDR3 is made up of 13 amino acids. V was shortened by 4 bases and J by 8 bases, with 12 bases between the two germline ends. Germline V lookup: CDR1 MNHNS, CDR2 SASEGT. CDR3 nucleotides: TGTGCCAGCAGTGGGTTGGAATTCGATGAGCAGTTCTTC. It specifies CASSGLEFDEQFF.

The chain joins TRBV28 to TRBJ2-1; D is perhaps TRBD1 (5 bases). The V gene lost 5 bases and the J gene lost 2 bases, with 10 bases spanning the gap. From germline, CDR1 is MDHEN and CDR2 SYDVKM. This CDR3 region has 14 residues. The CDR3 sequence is CASSADRAYNEQFF. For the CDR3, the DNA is TGTGCCAGCAGTGCCGACAGAGCCTACAATGAGCAGTTCTTC.

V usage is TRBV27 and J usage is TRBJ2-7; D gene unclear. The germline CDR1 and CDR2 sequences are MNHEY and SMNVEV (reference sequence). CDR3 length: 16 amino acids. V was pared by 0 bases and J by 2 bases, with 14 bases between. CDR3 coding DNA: TGTGCCAGCAGTTTATCCCTCGGTGATTCTACCTACGAGCAGTACTTC. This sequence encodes CASSLSLGDSTYEQYF.

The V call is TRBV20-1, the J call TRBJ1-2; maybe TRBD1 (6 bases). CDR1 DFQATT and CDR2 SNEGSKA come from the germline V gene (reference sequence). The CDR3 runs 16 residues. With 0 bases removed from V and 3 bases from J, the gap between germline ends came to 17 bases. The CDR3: CSARELTGWADYGYTF. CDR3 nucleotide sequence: TGCAGTGCTAGAGAACTAACAGGGTGGGCCGACTATGGCTACACCTTC.

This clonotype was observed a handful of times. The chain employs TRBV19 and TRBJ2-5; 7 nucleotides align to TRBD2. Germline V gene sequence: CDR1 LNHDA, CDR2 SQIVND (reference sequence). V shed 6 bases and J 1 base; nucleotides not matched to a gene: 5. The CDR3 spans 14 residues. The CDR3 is CASSPSGTQETQYF. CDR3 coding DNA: TGTGCCAGTAGCCCGAGCGGGACCCAAGAGACCCAGTACTTC.

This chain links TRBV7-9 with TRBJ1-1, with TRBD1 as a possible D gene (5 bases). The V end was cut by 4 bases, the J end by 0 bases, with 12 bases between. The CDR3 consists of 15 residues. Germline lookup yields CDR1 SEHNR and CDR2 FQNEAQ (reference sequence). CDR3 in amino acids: CASSSPTDLNTEAFF. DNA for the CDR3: TGTGCCAGCAGCTCCCCGACAGATTTGAACACTGAAGCTTTCTTT.

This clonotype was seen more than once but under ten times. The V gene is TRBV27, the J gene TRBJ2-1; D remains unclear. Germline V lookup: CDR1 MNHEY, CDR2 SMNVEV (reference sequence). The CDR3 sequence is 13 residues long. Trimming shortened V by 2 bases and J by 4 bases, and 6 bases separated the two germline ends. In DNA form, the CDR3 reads TGTGCCAGCAGTTTAAACGGGTACAATGAGCAGTTCTTC. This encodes CASSLNGYNEQFF.